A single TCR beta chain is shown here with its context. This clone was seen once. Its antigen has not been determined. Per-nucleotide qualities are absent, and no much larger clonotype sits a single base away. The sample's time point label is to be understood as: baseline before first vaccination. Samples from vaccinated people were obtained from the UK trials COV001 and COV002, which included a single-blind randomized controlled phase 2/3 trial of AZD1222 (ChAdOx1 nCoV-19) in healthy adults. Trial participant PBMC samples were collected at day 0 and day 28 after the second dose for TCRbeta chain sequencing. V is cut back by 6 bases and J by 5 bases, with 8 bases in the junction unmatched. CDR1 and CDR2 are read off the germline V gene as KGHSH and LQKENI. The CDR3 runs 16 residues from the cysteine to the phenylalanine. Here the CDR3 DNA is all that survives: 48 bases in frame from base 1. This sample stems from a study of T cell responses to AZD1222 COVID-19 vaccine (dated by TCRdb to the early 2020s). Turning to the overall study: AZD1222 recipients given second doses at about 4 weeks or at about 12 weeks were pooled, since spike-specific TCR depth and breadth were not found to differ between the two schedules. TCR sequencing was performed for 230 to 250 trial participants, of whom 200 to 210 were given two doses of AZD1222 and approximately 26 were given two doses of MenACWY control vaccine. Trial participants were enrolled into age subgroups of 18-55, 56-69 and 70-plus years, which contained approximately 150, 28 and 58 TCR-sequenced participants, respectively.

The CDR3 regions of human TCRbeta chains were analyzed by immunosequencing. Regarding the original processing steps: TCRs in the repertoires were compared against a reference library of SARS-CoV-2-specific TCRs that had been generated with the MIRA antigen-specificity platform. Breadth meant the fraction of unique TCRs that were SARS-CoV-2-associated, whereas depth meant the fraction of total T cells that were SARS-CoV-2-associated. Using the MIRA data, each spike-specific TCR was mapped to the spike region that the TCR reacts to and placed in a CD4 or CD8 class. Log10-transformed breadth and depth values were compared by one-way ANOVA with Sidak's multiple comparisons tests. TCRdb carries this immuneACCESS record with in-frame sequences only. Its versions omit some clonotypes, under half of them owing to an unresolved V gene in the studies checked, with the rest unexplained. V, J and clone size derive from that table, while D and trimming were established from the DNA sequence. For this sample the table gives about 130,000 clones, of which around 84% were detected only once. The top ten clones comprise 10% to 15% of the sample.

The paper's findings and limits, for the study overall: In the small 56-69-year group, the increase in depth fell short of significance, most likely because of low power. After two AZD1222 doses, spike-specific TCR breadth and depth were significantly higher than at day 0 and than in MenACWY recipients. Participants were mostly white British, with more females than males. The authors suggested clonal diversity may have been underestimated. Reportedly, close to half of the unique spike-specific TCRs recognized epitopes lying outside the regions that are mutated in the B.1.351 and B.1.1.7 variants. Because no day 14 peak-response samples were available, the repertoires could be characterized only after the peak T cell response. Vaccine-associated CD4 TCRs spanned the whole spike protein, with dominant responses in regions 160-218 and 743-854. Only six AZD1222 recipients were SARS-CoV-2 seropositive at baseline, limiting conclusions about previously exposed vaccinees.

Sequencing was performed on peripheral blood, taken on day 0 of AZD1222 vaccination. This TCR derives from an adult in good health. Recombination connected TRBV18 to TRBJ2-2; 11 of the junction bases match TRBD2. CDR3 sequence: CASSKTSGTETGELFF. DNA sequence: TGTGCCAGCTCGAAGACTAGCGGGACAGAGACCGGGGAGCTGTTTTTT.